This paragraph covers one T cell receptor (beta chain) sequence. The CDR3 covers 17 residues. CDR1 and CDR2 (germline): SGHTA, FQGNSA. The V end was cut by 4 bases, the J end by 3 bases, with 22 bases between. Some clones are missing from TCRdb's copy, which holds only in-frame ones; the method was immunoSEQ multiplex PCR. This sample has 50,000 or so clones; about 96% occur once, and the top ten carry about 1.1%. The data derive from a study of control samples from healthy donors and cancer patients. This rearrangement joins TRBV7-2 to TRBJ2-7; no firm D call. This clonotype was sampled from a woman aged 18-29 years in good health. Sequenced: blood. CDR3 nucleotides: TGTGCCAGCAGCTCTTGGGGTGCGGCAGCTAAGGACTACGAGCAGTACTTC. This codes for CASSSWGAAAKDYEQYF.